This TCR beta chain was profiled in a study of shared clonotypes between healthy human individuals. Across the study: In total, the donors were a couple of women and a few men aged 18 to 49.

The CDR3 runs to 13 residues. Across several immunoSEQ plates, the genomic DNA of each subset was split evenly. In the original processing: ImmunoSEQ yielded junction-only sequences lacking quality scores, so filtering differed. The protocol was immunoSEQ multiplex PCR, while the TCRdb copy is restricted to in-frame clones and leaves out a portion. V, J and clone size were drawn from that table, and D and trimming were deduced from the DNA. The sample includes over 400,000 clones, around 73% seen only once; the top ten take more than 10%. The sequencing sample was made of PBMCs. The sequence was collected from a woman aged 40-49 years in good health. Some clones in this sample may be carry-over from other donors' samples. The rearrangement links TRBV21-1 to TRBJ2-7; TRBD1 is the table's D call and was not checked against the DNA. TRBV21-1 is listed as a pseudogene. Here the CDR3 DNA reads TGTGCCAGCAGCAAAGCTCACAGATACGAGCAGTACTTC. This codes for CASSKAHRYEQYF.